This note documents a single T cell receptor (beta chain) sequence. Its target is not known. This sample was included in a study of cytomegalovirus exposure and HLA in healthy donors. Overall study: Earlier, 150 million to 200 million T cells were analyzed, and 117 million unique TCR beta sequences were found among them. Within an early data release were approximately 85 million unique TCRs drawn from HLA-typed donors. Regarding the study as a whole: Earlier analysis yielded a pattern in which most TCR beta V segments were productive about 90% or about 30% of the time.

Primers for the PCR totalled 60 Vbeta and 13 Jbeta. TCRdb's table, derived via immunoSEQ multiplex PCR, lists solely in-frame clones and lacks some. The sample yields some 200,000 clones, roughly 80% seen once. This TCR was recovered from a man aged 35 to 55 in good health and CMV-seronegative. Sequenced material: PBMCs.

CDR3 amino acids: CASSPRQGYSEQYF. The CDR3 DNA sequence: TGCGCCAGCAGCCCCCGACAGGGGTATAGCGAGCAGTACTTC. The chain employs TRBV5-1 and TRBJ2-5; 8 nucleotides agree with TRBD1. The J call may be mistaken, given a closer DNA end match to TRBJ2-7. CDR3 length equals 14 residues. From germline, CDR1 is SGHRS and CDR2 YFSETQ.